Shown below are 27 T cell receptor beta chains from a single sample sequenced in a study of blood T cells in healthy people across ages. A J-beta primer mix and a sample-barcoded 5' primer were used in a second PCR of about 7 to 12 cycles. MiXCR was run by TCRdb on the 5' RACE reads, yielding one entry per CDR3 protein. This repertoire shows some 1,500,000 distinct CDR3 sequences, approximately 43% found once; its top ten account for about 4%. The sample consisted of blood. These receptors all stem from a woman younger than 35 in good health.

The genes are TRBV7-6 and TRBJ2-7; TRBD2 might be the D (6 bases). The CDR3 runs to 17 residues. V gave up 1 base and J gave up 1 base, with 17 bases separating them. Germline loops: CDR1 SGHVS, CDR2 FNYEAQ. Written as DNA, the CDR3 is TGTGCCAGCAGCTTAGTCACTTACGGGACTCAGTCCTACGAGCAGTACTTC. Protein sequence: CASSLVTYGTQSYEQYF.

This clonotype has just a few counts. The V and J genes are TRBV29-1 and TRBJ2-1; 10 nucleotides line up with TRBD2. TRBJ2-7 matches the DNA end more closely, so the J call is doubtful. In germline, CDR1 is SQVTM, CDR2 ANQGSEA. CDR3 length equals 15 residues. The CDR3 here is CSVLGTSDSYNEQYF. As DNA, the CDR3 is TGCAGCGTTCTTGGGACTAGCGACTCCTACAATGAGCAGTACTTC.

Here the CDR3 DNA reads TGCGCCAGCAGCCAAGAGGCGGGAGGGTCAGATACGCAGTATTTT. Translation: CASSQEAGGSDTQYF. This rearrangement joins TRBV4-3 to TRBJ2-3; 9 nucleotides align to TRBD2. V lost 0 bases, J lost 4 bases, and 2 bases stayed unmatched. There are 15 residues in the CDR3. Per the germline V gene, CDR1 is LGHNA and CDR2 is YSLEER.

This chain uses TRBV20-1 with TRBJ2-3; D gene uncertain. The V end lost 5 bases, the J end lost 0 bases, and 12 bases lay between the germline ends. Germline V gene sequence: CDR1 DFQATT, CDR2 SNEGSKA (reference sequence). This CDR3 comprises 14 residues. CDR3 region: CSAPGRASTDTQYF. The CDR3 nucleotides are TGCAGTGCTCCTGGACGAGCGAGCACAGATACGCAGTATTTT.

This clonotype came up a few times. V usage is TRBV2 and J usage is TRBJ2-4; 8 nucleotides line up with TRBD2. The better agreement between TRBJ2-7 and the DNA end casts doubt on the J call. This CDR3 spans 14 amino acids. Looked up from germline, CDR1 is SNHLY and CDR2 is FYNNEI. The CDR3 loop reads CASSVQGTSYEQYF. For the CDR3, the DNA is TGTGCCAGCAGTGTGCAAGGGACTAGCTACGAGCAGTACTTC.

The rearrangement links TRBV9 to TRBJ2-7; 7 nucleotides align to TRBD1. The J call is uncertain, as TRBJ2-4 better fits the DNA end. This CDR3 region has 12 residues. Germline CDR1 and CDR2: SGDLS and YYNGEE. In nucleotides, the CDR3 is TGTGCCAGCAGCGCTCGACAGGGCATTCAGTACTTC. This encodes CASSARQGIQYF.

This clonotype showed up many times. CDR3 sequence: CASSQGVRKDTQYF. The CDR3 DNA follows: TGCGCCAGCAGCCAAGGTGTGAGGAAAGATACGCAGTATTTT. The chain is built from TRBV4-3 and TRBJ2-3; D ambiguous. V lost 1 base and J 5 bases, leaving 10 bases between the germline ends. CDR3 length equals 14 residues. Germline CDR1 and CDR2: LGHNA and YSLEER.

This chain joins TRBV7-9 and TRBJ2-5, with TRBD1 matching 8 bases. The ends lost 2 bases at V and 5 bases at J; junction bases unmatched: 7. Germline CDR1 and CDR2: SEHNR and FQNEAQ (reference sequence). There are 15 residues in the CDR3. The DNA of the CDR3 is TGTGCCAGCAGCTTATCCCGGACAGGGCGGGAGACCCAGTACTTC. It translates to CASSLSRTGRETQYF. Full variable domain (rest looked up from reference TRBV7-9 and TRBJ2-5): DTGVSQNPRHKITKRGQNVTFRCDPISEHNRLYWYRQTLGQGPEFLTYFQNEAQLEKSRLLSDRFSAERPKGSFSTLEIQRTEQGDSAMYLCASSLSRTGRETQYFGPGTRLLVL.

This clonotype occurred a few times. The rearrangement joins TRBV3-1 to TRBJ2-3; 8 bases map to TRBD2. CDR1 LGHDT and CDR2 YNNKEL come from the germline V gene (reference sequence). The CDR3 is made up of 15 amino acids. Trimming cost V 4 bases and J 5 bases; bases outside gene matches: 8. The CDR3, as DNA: TGTGCCAGCAGCCGGGGAACTAGCGGTCTAGATACGCAGTATTTT. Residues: CASSRGTSGLDTQYF.

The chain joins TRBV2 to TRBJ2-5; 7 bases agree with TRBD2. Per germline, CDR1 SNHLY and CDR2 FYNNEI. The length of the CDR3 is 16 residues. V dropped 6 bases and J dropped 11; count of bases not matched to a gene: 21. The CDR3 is CASSQNRLAGYNEQYF. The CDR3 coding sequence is TGTGCCAGCAGCCAGAACCGACTAGCCGGCTACAATGAGCAGTACTTC. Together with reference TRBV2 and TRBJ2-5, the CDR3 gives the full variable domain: EPEVTQTPSHQVTQMGQEVILRCVPISNHLYFYWYRQILGQKVEFLVSFYNNEISEKSEIFDDQFSVERPDGSNFTLKIRSTKLEDSAMYFCASSQNRLAGYNEQYFGPGTRLLVL.

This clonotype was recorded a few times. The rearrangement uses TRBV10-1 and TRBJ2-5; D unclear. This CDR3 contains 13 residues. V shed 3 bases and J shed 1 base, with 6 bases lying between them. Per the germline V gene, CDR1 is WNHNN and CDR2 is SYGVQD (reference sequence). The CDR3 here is CASSDQFQETQYF. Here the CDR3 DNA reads TGCGCCAGCAGTGACCAATTCCAAGAGACCCAGTACTTC.

The CDR3 nucleotides are TGCAGTGCTCCCAGCCTCACTAGCGTTGGCACAGATACGCAGTATTTT. Protein product: CSAPSLTSVGTDTQYF. The chain joins TRBV20-1 to TRBJ2-3; 7 bases line up with TRBD2. The CDR3 extends over 16 amino acids. The germline gives CDR1 DFQATT, CDR2 SNEGSKA (reference sequence). V shed 5 bases and J 1 base; nucleotides not matched to a gene: 12.

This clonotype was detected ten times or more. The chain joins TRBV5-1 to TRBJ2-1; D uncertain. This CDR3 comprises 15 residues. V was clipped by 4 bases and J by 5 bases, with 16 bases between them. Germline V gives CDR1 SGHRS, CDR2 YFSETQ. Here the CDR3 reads CASSQAGRRDNEQFF. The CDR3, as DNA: TGCGCCAGCAGCCAAGCCGGGCGTCGGGACAATGAGCAGTTCTTC. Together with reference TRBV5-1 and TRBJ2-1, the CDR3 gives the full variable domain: KAGVTQTPRYLIKTRGQQVTLSCSPISGHRSVSWYQQTPGQGLQFLFEYFSETQRNKGNFPGRFSGRQFSNSRSEMNVSTLELGDSALYLCASSQAGRRDNEQFFGPGTRLTVL.

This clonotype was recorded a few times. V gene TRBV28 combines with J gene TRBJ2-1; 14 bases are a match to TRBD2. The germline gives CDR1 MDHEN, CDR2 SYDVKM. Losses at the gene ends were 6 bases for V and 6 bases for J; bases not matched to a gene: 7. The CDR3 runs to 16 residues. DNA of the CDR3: TGTGCCAGCAGGTCTCGACTAGCGGGAGGGAGCAATGAGCAGTTCTTC. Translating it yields CASRSRLAGGSNEQFF.

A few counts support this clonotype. The CDR3 sequence: CASSYGHLSYEQYF. CDR3 bases: TGTGCCAGCAGTTATGGACACCTCTCCTACGAGCAGTACTTC. J is TRBJ2-7 and V is TRBV6-2 or TRBV6-3; D perhaps matches TRBD1 (5 bases). This CDR3 has 14 amino acids. Trimming took off 3 bases at V and 0 bases at J, with 9 bases between the two ends. From germline, CDR1 is MNHEY and CDR2 SVGEGT.

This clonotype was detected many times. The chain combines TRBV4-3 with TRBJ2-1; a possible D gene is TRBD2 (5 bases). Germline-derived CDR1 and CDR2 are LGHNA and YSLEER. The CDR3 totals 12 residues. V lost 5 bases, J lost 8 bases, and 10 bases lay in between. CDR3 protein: CASSSGGYEQFF. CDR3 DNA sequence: TGCGCCAGCAGCTCCGGAGGCTATGAGCAGTTCTTC.

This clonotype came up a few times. The CDR3 loop is CASSQEYAETFHNEQYF. Here the CDR3 DNA reads TGTGCCAGCAGCCAAGAATATGCGGAAACCTTTCACAATGAGCAGTACTTC. The chain links TRBV3-1 to TRBJ2-7; no clear D gene. Trimming took 0 bases from V and 7 from J, leaving 22 bases between them. The germline CDR1 and CDR2 sequences are LGHDT and YNNKEL (reference sequence). The CDR3 extends over 17 amino acids.

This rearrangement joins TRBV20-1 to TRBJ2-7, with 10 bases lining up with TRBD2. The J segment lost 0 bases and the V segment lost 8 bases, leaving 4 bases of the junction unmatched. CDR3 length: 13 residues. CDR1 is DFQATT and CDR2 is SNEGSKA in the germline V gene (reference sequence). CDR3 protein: CSTAGGLSYEQYF. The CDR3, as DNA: TGCAGTACAGCGGGAGGGCTCTCCTACGAGCAGTACTTC.

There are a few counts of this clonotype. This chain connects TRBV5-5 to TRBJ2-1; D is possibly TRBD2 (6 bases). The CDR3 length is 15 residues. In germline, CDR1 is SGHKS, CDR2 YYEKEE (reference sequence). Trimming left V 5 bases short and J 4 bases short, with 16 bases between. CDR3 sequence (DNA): TGTGCCAGCAGAAAAACGGGCGGGAAATACAATGAGCAGTTCTTC. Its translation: CASRKTGGKYNEQFF.

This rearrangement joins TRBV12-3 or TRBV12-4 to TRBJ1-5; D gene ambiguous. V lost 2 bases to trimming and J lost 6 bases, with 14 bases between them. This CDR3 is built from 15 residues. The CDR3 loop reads CASSLYGLGSQPQHF. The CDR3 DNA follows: TGTGCCAGCAGTTTATATGGCCTAGGCAGTCAGCCCCAGCATTTT.

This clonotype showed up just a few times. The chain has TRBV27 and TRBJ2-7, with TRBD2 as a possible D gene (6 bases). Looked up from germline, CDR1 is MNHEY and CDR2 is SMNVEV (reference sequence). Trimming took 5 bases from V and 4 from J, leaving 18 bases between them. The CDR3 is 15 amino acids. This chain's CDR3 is CASSPGAGTLYEQYF. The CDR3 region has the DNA TGTGCCAGCAGTCCCGGGGCCGGGACTTTATACGAGCAGTACTTC.

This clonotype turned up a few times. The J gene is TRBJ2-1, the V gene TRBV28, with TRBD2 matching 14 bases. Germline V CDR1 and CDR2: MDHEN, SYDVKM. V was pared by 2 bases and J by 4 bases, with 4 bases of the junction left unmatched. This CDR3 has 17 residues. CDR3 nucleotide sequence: TGTGCCAGCAGTTTAGGGACTAGCGGGAGATCTTACAATGAGCAGTTCTTC. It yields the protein CASSLGTSGRSYNEQFF.

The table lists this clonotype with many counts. CDR3 residues: CASSLGLETYNEQFF. CDR3 in DNA: TGTGCCAGCAGCTTGGGACTAGAGACCTACAATGAGCAGTTCTTC. The chain couples TRBV7-6 to TRBJ2-1; 8 bases line up with TRBD2. The germline V gene encodes CDR1 SGHVS and CDR2 FNYEAQ. The V gene end was trimmed by 3 bases and the J gene end by 2 bases; junction bases not matched to a gene: 3. CDR3 length: 15 amino acids.

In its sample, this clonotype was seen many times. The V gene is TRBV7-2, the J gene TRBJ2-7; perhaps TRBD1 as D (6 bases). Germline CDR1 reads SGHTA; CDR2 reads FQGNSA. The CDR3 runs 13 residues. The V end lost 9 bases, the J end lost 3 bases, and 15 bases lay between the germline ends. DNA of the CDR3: TGTGCCAGTAAGACAGGTTTAAACTACGAGCAGTACTTC. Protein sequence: CASKTGLNYEQYF.

The CDR3 loop is CSVEGTGGPEAFF. The CDR3 nucleotides are TGCAGCGTTGAGGGGACAGGGGGCCCCGAAGCTTTCTTT. V is TRBV29-1 and J is TRBJ1-1; 12 bases map to TRBD1. The CDR3 runs 13 residues. The germline V gene has CDR1 SQVTM and CDR2 ANQGSEA. The V gene end was trimmed by 3 bases and the J gene end by 8 bases; junction bases not matched to a gene: 4.

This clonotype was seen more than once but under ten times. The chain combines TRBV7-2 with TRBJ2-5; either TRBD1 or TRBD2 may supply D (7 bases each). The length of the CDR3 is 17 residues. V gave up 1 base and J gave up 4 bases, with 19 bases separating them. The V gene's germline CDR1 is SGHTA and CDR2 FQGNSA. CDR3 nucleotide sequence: TGTGCCAGCAGCTTAGATTGGGCGGGAGCAGGGGGAGAGACCCAGTACTTC. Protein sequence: CASSLDWAGAGGETQYF.

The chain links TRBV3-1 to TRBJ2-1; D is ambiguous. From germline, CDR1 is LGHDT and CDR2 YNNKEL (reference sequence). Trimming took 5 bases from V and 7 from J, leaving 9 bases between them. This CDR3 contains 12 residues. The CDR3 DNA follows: TGTGCCAGCAGCAATCTCGGAAATGAGCAGTTCTTC. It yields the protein CASSNLGNEQFF.